This TCR beta chain was obtained from a study of identical twins. After template switching added a universal primer site, the resulting cDNA carried unique molecular identifiers. TCRdb independently ran MiXCR on the 5' RACE reads; one entry per CDR3 protein. The data contain about 890,000 distinct CDR3 sequences, more than 9% of them singletons. General study findings and limits: Conclusions leaned on cross-sectional statistical analysis and did not track the same donors over time. One should note that invariant MAIT and iNKT cells could partly confound zero-insertion analyses.

CDR1 is ENHRY, CDR2 SYGVKD, per germline. V lost 5 bases and J lost 0, with 8 bases in between. This CDR3 region has 14 residues. Note on this clonotype: The target antigen is unknown.

In addition, the sample was reused for a study of yellow fever vaccine responses in identical twins.

The rearrangement links TRBV10-3 to TRBJ2-1; D is ambiguous. The sequenced sample was PBMCs. This sequence originates from a woman aged 18-29 years in good health. The CDR3 nucleotides read TGTGCCATCAGTCCGGACGGCTCCTACAATGAGCAGTTCTTC. Translated, it gives CAISPDGSYNEQFF.